A single sample is the source of the 27 T cell receptor beta chains below, sequenced in a study of blood T cell repertoires in COVID-19. Some clones are missing from TCRdb's copy, which holds only in-frame ones; the method was immunoSEQ multiplex PCR. The sample contains 150,000 to 200,000 clones, about 88% of which appear only once. The sequenced sample consisted of peripheral blood. These receptors came from a man aged 60 to 75 with active or convalescent COVID-19.

The chain couples TRBV19 to TRBJ1-6, with a tentative D call TRBD1 (6 bases). Germline V gene lookup returns CDR1 LNHDA and CDR2 SQIVND (reference sequence). This CDR3 spans 15 amino acids. Trimming took off 3 bases at V and 6 bases at J, with 12 bases between the two ends. CDR3: CASSIGTGTNSPLHF. DNA of the CDR3: TGTGCCAGTAGTATCGGAACAGGGACTAATTCACCCCTCCACTTT.

This chain links TRBV7-9 with TRBJ2-5; 11 nucleotides line up with TRBD2. Germline assignment: CDR1 SEHNR and CDR2 FQNEAQ (reference sequence). The CDR3 runs 17 residues. V was pared by 5 bases and J by 5 bases, with 13 bases of the junction left unmatched. The CDR3 nucleotides read TGTGCCAGCAGCCAGATAGAGACTAGCGGGATGGGGGAGACCCAGTACTTC. Protein: CASSQIETSGMGETQYF.

CDR3 DNA sequence: TGTGCCAGTAGTATAGGCGGGACAGGGGTCACCTATGGCTACACCTTC. Encoded protein: CASSIGGTGVTYGYTF. This rearrangement joins TRBV19 to TRBJ1-2; 10 bases are shared with TRBD1. The CDR3 covers 16 residues. Germline V gene lookup returns CDR1 LNHDA and CDR2 SQIVND (reference sequence). With 1 base clipped from V and 4 bases from J, the junction kept 6 bases outside the gene matches.

The V and J genes are TRBV20-1 and TRBJ2-1, with D tentatively TRBD2 (5 bases). This CDR3 has 14 residues. Trimming removed 3 bases at V and 6 bases at J, with 15 bases between. Germline CDR1 is DFQATT and CDR2 is SNEGSKA (reference sequence). The CDR3 DNA sequence: TGCAGTGCTAGTAAACCCGCGGGCCTCAATGAGCAGTTCTTC. Its protein is CSASKPAGLNEQFF.

This clone was picked up a small number of times. The chain combines TRBV19 with TRBJ1-1; D remains unclear. This CDR3 has 13 residues. V was clipped by 3 bases and J by 2 bases, with 7 bases between them. Germline CDR1 and CDR2: LNHDA and SQIVND (reference sequence). CDR3 loop: CASSIGRNTEAFF. The CDR3 coding sequence is TGTGCCAGTAGTATCGGGAGAAACACTGAAGCTTTCTTT.

V and J are TRBV19 and TRBJ2-2; TRBD1 aligns across 7 bases. V lost 7 bases and J lost 5; bases outside the gene matches: 10. There are 15 residues in the CDR3. The V gene's germline CDR1 is LNHDA and CDR2 SQIVND (reference sequence). CDR3 nucleotides: TGTGCCAGTATAGGGGGACAGTACTTTACCGGGGAGCTGTTTTTT. Translated, it gives CASIGGQYFTGELFF.

CDR3 sequence reads: CASSFSGTGTYNSPLHF. The CDR3 DNA reads as TGTGCCAGCAGCTTCTCCGGGACAGGGACATATAATTCACCCCTCCACTTT. The chain employs TRBV7-2 and TRBJ1-6; 9 bases fit TRBD1. Germline V gene data show CDR1 as SGHTA and CDR2 as FQGNSA. V dropped 3 bases and J dropped 4; count of bases not matched to a gene: 7. The CDR3 length is 17 residues.

The chain recombines TRBV30 with TRBJ1-2, with D unclear. Germline CDR1 reads GTSNPN; CDR2 reads SVGIG (reference sequence). CDR3 length: 11 amino acids. With 3 bases removed from V and 1 base from J, the gap between germline ends came to 3 bases. The CDR3 loop is CAWSINYGYTF. CDR3 bases: TGTGCCTGGAGCATTAACTATGGCTACACCTTC.

The chain couples TRBV10-3 to TRBJ2-3; 7 bases fit TRBD1. V gave up 6 bases and J gave up 0 bases; unmatched junction bases: 21. Germline V gene lookup returns CDR1 ENHRY and CDR2 SYGVKD. The CDR3 covers 20 residues. CDR3 sequence: CAIRQPGTAKWGLSTDTQYF. CDR3 nucleotide sequence: TGTGCCATCAGACAGCCCGGGACAGCCAAGTGGGGCTTAAGCACAGATACGCAGTATTTT.

CDR3: CASSQQGTGQPQHF. The DNA for the CDR3 is TGTGCCAGCAGTCAACAGGGGACGGGTCAGCCCCAGCATTTT. The chain couples TRBV25-1 to TRBJ1-5, with 7 positions matching TRBD1. This CDR3 comprises 14 residues. Germline CDR1 and CDR2: MGHDK and SYGVNS. The ends lost 5 bases at V and 6 bases at J; junction bases unmatched: 7.

This clone showed up just once. Sequence at one end of the junction differs from germline and may be a read error. V gene TRBV18 combines with J gene TRBJ2-7; D ambiguous. Germline assignment: CDR1 KGHSH and CDR2 LQKENI. This CDR3 is 11 amino acids long. CDR3 loop: CASSPHPDWNF. CDR3 DNA sequence: TGTGCCAGCTCACCACATCCAGACTGGAACTTC.

V gene TRBV30 combines with J gene TRBJ1-4; no definite D call. The ends were cut back, 3 bases at V and 0 bases at J, with 14 bases in the middle. From germline, CDR1 is GTSNPN and CDR2 SVGIG (reference sequence). This CDR3 comprises 16 residues. The CDR3 reads CAWSPSVRATNEKLFF. CDR3 nucleotides: TGTGCCTGGAGCCCCTCCGTTCGTGCAACTAATGAAAAACTGTTTTTT.

The chain employs TRBV6-5 and TRBJ2-3, with no clear D. CDR3 length: 13 residues. CDR1 and CDR2 (germline): MNHEY, SVGAGI. V lost 5 bases and J 4 bases, leaving 10 bases between the germline ends. The CDR3 region is CASSPRSPDTQYF. The CDR3 nucleotides read TGTGCCAGCAGTCCCAGATCCCCAGATACGCAGTATTTT.

The sample holds one count of this clone. This rearrangement joins TRBV6-2 or TRBV6-3 to TRBJ1-1, with TRBD1 as a possible D gene (6 bases). Per the germline V gene, CDR1 is MNHEY and CDR2 is SVGEGT. V lost 2 bases and J lost 5, with 15 bases in between. The CDR3 runs to 15 residues. CDR3 bases: TGTGCCAGCAGTTACCCTAAGGGGGGGCGGACTGAAGCTTTCTTT. This translates into CASSYPKGGRTEAFF.

The chain carries TRBV14 and TRBJ1-4; D call uncertain. Deletions cut 4 bases from V and 4 bases from J, with 22 bases between. This CDR3 contains 18 residues. Germline V gene data show CDR1 as SGHDN and CDR2 as FVKESK. The CDR3 region is CASSPESRSFSFNEKLFF. CDR3 sequence (DNA): TGTGCCAGCAGCCCAGAGTCCCGGTCCTTCTCCTTTAATGAAAAACTGTTTTTT.

V and J are TRBV6-1 and TRBJ1-2, with a weak D call TRBD1 (5 bases). V lost 3 bases, J lost 8 bases, and 13 bases lay in between. CDR3 length: 13 residues. Germline V gives CDR1 MNHNS, CDR2 SASEGT. The CDR3 bases are TGTGCCAGCAGTGACCGCTCAGGGTTCGGCTACACCTTC. Amino acid sequence: CASSDRSGFGYTF.

The DNA of the CDR3 is TGTGCCAGCAGACGCCCAAGCGCAGATACGCAGTATTTT. Translating it yields CASRRPSADTQYF. V and J are TRBV6-5 and TRBJ2-3; D unresolved. Germline values: CDR1 MNHEY, CDR2 SVGAGI. This CDR3 comprises 13 residues. The V gene lost 6 bases and the J gene lost 4 bases, with 11 bases spanning the gap.

This chain links TRBV19 with TRBJ2-3; D perhaps matches TRBD2 (5 bases). Trimming cost V 5 bases and J 6 bases, with 15 bases left between them. The germline CDR1 and CDR2 sequences are LNHDA and SQIVND (reference sequence). This CDR3 is built from 14 residues. CDR3 residues: CASSAATKVDTQYF. CDR3 sequence (DNA): TGTGCCAGTAGTGCCGCGACTAAGGTCGATACGCAGTATTTT.

In its sample, this clone was seen once. The chain carries TRBV14 and TRBJ1-2; possibly TRBD1 for D (6 bases). V was pared by 4 bases and J by 8 bases, with 14 bases between. From germline, CDR1 is SGHDN and CDR2 FVKESK. CDR3 length equals 13 residues. CDR3 sequence reads: CASSPQGRGGYTF. DNA of the CDR3: TGTGCCAGCAGCCCACAGGGACGCGGGGGCTACACCTTC. The full variable domain, in which reference TRBV14 and TRBJ1-2 provide the parts outside the CDR3, is EAGVTQFPSHSVIEKGQTVTLRCDPISGHDNLYWYRRVMGKEIKFLLHFVKESKQDESGMPNNRFLAERTGGTYSTLKVQPAELEDSGVYFCASSPQGRGGYTFGSGTRLTVV.

CDR3 loop: CASSLELGQGKTQYF. In DNA form, the CDR3 reads TGTGCCAGCAGCTTGGAATTGGGACAGGGAAAGACCCAGTACTTC. The V gene is TRBV5-4, the J gene TRBJ2-5; the match to TRBD1 covers 9 bases. Germline CDR1 reads SGHNT; CDR2 reads YYREEE (reference sequence). Trimming took 0 bases from V and 6 from J; bases not matched to a gene: 6. The CDR3 loop spans 15 amino acids.

The chain joins TRBV5-6 to TRBJ2-7, with 11 bases identical to TRBD2. V gave up 2 bases and J gave up 0 bases; unmatched junction bases: 7. This CDR3 is built from 17 residues. In germline, CDR1 is SGHDT, CDR2 YYEEEE. CDR3 DNA sequence: TGTGCCAGCAGCTTATTACTAGCGGGAGCAGCCTCCTACGAGCAGTACTTC. This gives the protein CASSLLLAGAASYEQYF.

The chain couples TRBV7-9 to TRBJ1-5; 7 bases are a match to TRBD1. With V trimmed by 0 bases and J by 0 bases, 8 bases remained unmatched. The CDR3 is made up of 18 amino acids. The germline gives CDR1 SEHNR, CDR2 FQNEAQ (reference sequence). CDR3 DNA sequence: TGTGCCAGCAGCTTAGCAGGGGGCGCATCTGATAGCAATCAGCCCCAGCATTTT. Translated: CASSLAGGASDSNQPQHF.

This chain links TRBV5-1 with TRBJ2-7; D is uncertain. V dropped 6 bases and J dropped 7 bases, with 11 bases sitting between them. Per germline, CDR1 SGHRS and CDR2 YFSETQ. The CDR3 length is 11 residues. For the CDR3, the DNA is TGCGCCAGCACAGATTACGAAGAGCAGTACTTC. Protein product: CASTDYEEQYF.

The chain combines TRBV6-1 with TRBJ2-1; 7 bases agree with TRBD2. Per the germline V gene, CDR1 is MNHNS and CDR2 is SASEGT. V was pared by 2 bases and J by 7 bases, with 8 bases of the junction left unmatched. The CDR3 is made up of 15 amino acids. The CDR3 DNA sequence: TGTGCCAGCAGTGAACCGGCCGCCGGGAGGAATGAGCAGTTCTTC. This sequence encodes CASSEPAAGRNEQFF.

This rearrangement joins TRBV10-3 to TRBJ1-1, with D perhaps TRBD1 (5 bases). The CDR3 has 13 residues. Germline V gene sequence: CDR1 ENHRY, CDR2 SYGVKD. V was pared by 3 bases and J by 5 bases, with 10 bases between. CDR3 sequence: CAISEQARTEAFF. CDR3 in DNA: TGTGCCATCAGTGAACAGGCGCGGACTGAAGCTTTCTTT.

The V and J genes are TRBV6-5 and TRBJ1-3; possible D gene TRBD1, 6 bases. The V and J ends lost 6 bases and 2 bases respectively, with 11 bases between them. CDR1 is MNHEY and CDR2 is SVGAGI in the germline V gene. The CDR3 spans 14 residues. CDR3 DNA sequence: TGTGCCAGCAGGACGGCAGGGGCTGGAAACACCATATATTTT. This encodes CASRTAGAGNTIYF.

This clone has a handful of counts. The J gene is TRBJ1-2, the V gene TRBV3-1 (or the pseudogene TRBV3-2), with 11 bases fitting TRBD1. The length of the CDR3 is 17 residues. Germline V gene lookup returns CDR1 LGHDT and CDR2 YNNKEL (reference sequence). V dropped 2 bases and J dropped 2; count of bases not matched to a gene: 7. The CDR3 is CASSQIRTGGGNYGYTF. The CDR3 DNA sequence: TGTGCCAGCAGCCAAATCCGGACAGGGGGCGGGAACTATGGCTACACCTTC.